The rows below give T cell receptor beta chains drawn from one sample of a study of T cell responses to AZD1222 COVID-19 vaccine. Here immunoSEQ multiplex PCR was the method, and the copy in TCRdb shows in-frame clones only, minus some. Altogether about 190,000 clones are present, approximately 94% being singletons, with the ten largest covering 7.5% to 10%. Source: peripheral blood, taken on day 0 of AZD1222 vaccination. These receptors were taken from an adult in good health. The CDR3 runs from the conserved cysteine through the conserved F or W. The D gene is left open where the match is weak. Size values are once, few and many counts, or a class for expanded clones, and some rows have none.

v_gene	abundance	d_gene	j_gene	CDR3aa	CDR3nt
TRBV10-2	-	-	TRBJ1-2	CASSEVVPLNYGYTF	TGCGCCAGCAGTGAAGTAGTCCCACTTAACTATGGCTACACCTTC
TRBV28	-	-	TRBJ1-4	CASRGGATNEKLFF	TGTGCCAGCAGGGGGGGAGCAACTAATGAAAAACTGTTTTTT
TRBV5-6	-	TRBD2	TRBJ2-7	CASSLGTSGRVGEQYF	TGTGCCAGCAGCTTGGGAACTAGCGGGAGGGTTGGGGAGCAGTACTTC
TRBV7-3	-	-	TRBJ2-2	CASSLRGPNTGELFF	TGTGCCAGCAGCTTAAGAGGTCCGAACACCGGGGAGCTGTTTTTT
TRBV28	-	-	TRBJ1-2	CASSSSMGGYGYTF	TGTGCCAGCAGTTCTTCCATGGGCGGCTATGGCTACACCTTC
TRBV5-1	-	-	TRBJ2-2	CASSLVAWGPGELFF	TGCGCCAGCAGCTTGGTTGCGTGGGGACCCGGGGAGCTGTTTTTT
TRBV7-2	-	TRBD1	TRBJ1-5	CASSAGTAPRPQHF	TGTGCCAGCAGCGCCGGGACAGCCCCACGTCCCCAGCATTTT
TRBV27	-	TRBD1	TRBJ2-5	CASSSPGQGVGRQETQYF	TGTGCCAGCAGTTCGCCGGGACAGGGGGTAGGACGCCAAGAGACCCAGTACTTC
TRBV5-5	-	TRBD2	TRBJ2-4	CASSFYIRTSGREANIQYF	TGTGCCAGCAGCTTTTATATTCGGACTAGCGGGAGGGAGGCAAACATTCAGTACTTC
TRBV19	-	-	TRBJ1-1	CASSRGWGVEAFF	TGTGCCAGTAGTAGGGGATGGGGGGTTGAAGCTTTCTTT
TRBV10-2	-	TRBD1	TRBJ1-1	CASSLGQGPVHTEAFF	TGCGCCAGCAGCCTAGGACAGGGACCGGTTCACACTGAAGCTTTCTTT
TRBV7-3	-	-	TRBJ2-1	CASSPSVGHRGNEQFF	TGTGCCAGCAGCCCATCGGTGGGGCACCGGGGGAATGAGCAGTTCTTC
TRBV5-8	-	-	TRBJ1-3	CASSFPLLDTIYF	TGTGCCAGCAGCTTCCCCCTACTTGACACCATATATTTT
TRBV2	-	-	TRBJ2-1	CASSEGGNEQFF	TGTGCCAGCAGTGAAGGCGGGAATGAGCAGTTCTTC
TRBV19	-	-	TRBJ1-4	CASSIVLGSLWDWTIVRDEKLFF	TGTGCCAGTAGTATAGTTTTAGGTTCTCTATGGGATTGGACAATAGTCAGAGATGAAAAACTGTTTTTT
TRBV7-6	-	-	TRBJ1-1	CASSTGVRGTEAFF	TGTGCCAGCAGCACCGGAGTTAGGGGGACTGAAGCTTTCTTT
TRBV4-2	-	-	TRBJ2-7	CASSQDRWGTYEQYF	TGTGCCAGCAGCCAAGATCGGTGGGGTACCTACGAGCAGTACTTC
TRBV29-1	-	-	TRBJ2-2	CSVAQFYPNTGELFF	TGCAGCGTTGCCCAGTTTTATCCGAACACCGGGGAGCTGTTTTTT
TRBV30	-	TRBD2	TRBJ2-7	CAWSSRGLAGTYEQYF	TGTGCCTGGAGTTCCCGAGGACTAGCGGGAACTTACGAGCAGTACTTC
TRBV4-1	-	-	TRBJ2-7	CASSQGIGDYEQYF	TGCGCCAGCAGCCAGGGAATCGGGGACTACGAGCAGTACTTC
TRBV3-1/TRBV3-2	-	TRBD1	TRBJ1-1	CASSQTGAEGTEAFF	TGTGCCAGCAGCCAAACAGGGGCCGAGGGCACTGAAGCTTTCTTT
TRBV2	-	-	TRBJ2-7	CASSEQGRWISYEQYF	TGTGCCAGCAGTGAGCAGGGGCGCTGGATCTCCTACGAGCAGTACTTC
TRBV7-6	-	-	TRBJ2-7	CASKGSGSSYEQYF	TGTGCCAGCAAGGGTAGCGGTAGCTCCTACGAGCAGTACTTC
TRBV20-1	-	-	TRBJ2-7	CSASSSVRSYEQYF	TGCAGTGCTAGTTCCTCTGTCCGCTCCTACGAGCAGTACTTC
TRBV5-1	-	-	TRBJ2-3	CASSPVEGDTQYF	TGCGCCAGCAGCCCGGTCGAGGGGGATACGCAGTATTTT
TRBV18	-	-	TRBJ2-7	CASSPQDYEQYF	TGTGCCAGCTCACCCCAGGACTACGAGCAGTACTTC
TRBV27	-	TRBD2	TRBJ2-1	CASSRWGLAGNEQFF	TGTGCCAGCAGCCGGTGGGGACTAGCGGGCAATGAGCAGTTCTTC
TRBV3-1/TRBV3-2	-	-	TRBJ2-1	CASSLLGDVDEQFF	TGTGCCAGCAGCCTCCTGGGGGACGTGGATGAGCAGTTCTTC
TRBV6-5	-	-	TRBJ2-5	CASSYKNLEIETQYF	TGTGCCAGCAGTTATAAGAACCTAGAGATTGAGACCCAGTACTTC
TRBV2	-	-	TRBJ2-1	CASNWQGGIDEQFF	TGTGCCAGCAACTGGCAGGGAGGAATAGATGAGCAGTTCTTC
TRBV9	-	-	TRBJ2-7	CASSARPSYEQYF	TGTGCCAGCAGCGCCCGACCCTCCTACGAGCAGTACTTC
TRBV5-5	-	-	TRBJ2-3	CASSLTIAADTQYF	TGTGCCAGCAGCTTGACCATAGCGGCAGATACGCAGTATTTT
TRBV6-2/TRBV6-3	-	-	TRBJ1-2	CASSLTENYGYTF	TGTGCCAGCAGTCTGACAGAGAACTATGGCTACACCTTC
TRBV6-5	once	-	TRBJ1-1	CAVERGNTEAFF	TGTGCCGTTGAACGGGGGAACACTGAAGCTTTCTTT
TRBV14	-	-	TRBJ2-3	CASSRGGTDTQYF	TGTGCCAGCAGCCGGGGCGGCACAGATACGCAGTATTTT
TRBV5-8	-	-	TRBJ1-6	CASSSPPGRYNSPLHF	TGTGCCAGCAGCTCACCCCCGGGACGGTATAATTCACCCCTCCACTTT
TRBV4-1	-	TRBD2	TRBJ2-1	CASSQEVAGANEQFF	TGCGCCAGCAGCCAAGAAGTAGCGGGAGCCAATGAGCAGTTCTTC
TRBV4-2	-	TRBD2	TRBJ2-1	CASSQEASGYNEQFF	TGTGCCAGCAGCCAAGAGGCTAGCGGATACAATGAGCAGTTCTTC
TRBV5-1	-	TRBD2	TRBJ2-7	CASSGREGWHEQYF	TGCGCCAGCAGCGGCCGGGAGGGCTGGCACGAGCAGTACTTC
TRBV7-3	few	TRBD2	TRBJ2-1	CASSLTGLAGSGEQFF	TGTGCCAGCAGCTTAACGGGACTAGCGGGGAGCGGGGAGCAGTTCTTC
TRBV2	-	-	TRBJ2-2	CASSVRGGATGELFF	TGTGCCAGCAGTGTCCGTGGTGGAGCCACCGGGGAGCTGTTTTTT
TRBV7-3	-	-	TRBJ2-3	CASSLSGPADTQYF	TGTGCCAGCAGCTTAAGCGGGCCCGCGGATACGCAGTATTTT
TRBV9	once	TRBD2	TRBJ2-7	CASSKGLAGSYEQYF	TGTGCCAGCAGCAAGGGACTAGCGGGATCTTACGAGCAGTACTTC
TRBV24-1	-	-	TRBJ1-2	CATSDGDGAPYGYTF	TGTGCCACCAGTGATGGGGACGGGGCCCCCTATGGCTACACCTTC
TRBV6-5	-	TRBD2	TRBJ2-7	CASSYVAGGPYEQYF	TGTGCCAGCAGTTACGTAGCGGGAGGGCCTTACGAGCAGTACTTC
TRBV30	-	TRBD1	TRBJ1-2	CAGRDRGYTF	TGTGCCGGCCGGGACAGGGGCTACACCTTC
TRBV9	-	-	TRBJ2-1	CASSVGVGTGNEQFF	TGTGCCAGCAGCGTTGGGGTCGGGACTGGGAATGAGCAGTTCTTC
TRBV5-5	-	TRBD1	TRBJ2-7	CASSFSPDRGYEQYF	TGTGCCAGCAGCTTTTCCCCGGACAGGGGGTACGAGCAGTACTTC
TRBV9	-	TRBD1	TRBJ2-7	CASSVEVGGAGGRGEQYF	TGTGCCAGCAGCGTAGAGGTCGGTGGGGCAGGGGGCCGAGGCGAGCAGTACTTC
TRBV4-1	-	TRBD2	TRBJ2-7	CASSHFLPGLAGEGQYF	TGCGCCAGCAGCCATTTCCTACCGGGACTAGCGGGAGAAGGTCAGTACTTC
TRBV9	once	-	TRBJ1-2	CASSVGKGPNYGYTF	TGTGCCAGCAGCGTAGGTAAAGGTCCGAACTATGGCTACACCTTC
TRBV19	-	TRBD1	TRBJ1-6	CASSRTGGKEVHF	TGTGCCAGTAGTCGGACAGGGGGGAAGGAGGTCCACTTT
TRBV19	-	-	TRBJ2-7	CASSISPGTYEQYF	TGTGCCAGTAGTATCTCCCCGGGGACCTACGAGCAGTACTTC
TRBV7-8	-	-	TRBJ1-5	CASSLAGNNQPQHF	TGTGCCAGCAGCTTAGCAGGGAACAATCAGCCCCAGCATTTT